This T cell receptor beta chain was retrieved from a study of control samples from healthy donors and cancer patients. Here immunoSEQ multiplex PCR was the method, and the copy in TCRdb shows in-frame clones only, minus some. The repertoire holds about 170,000 clones, around 88% seen once, with approximately 4.9% in the top ten. V dropped 8 bases and J dropped 5 bases, with 7 bases sitting between them. Germline assignment: CDR1 MDHEN and CDR2 SYDVKM. The CDR3 has 12 amino acids. This clone was detected only once. The specimen was blood. The TCR originated in a woman aged 25 to 39 in good health. V usage is TRBV28 and J usage is TRBJ1-6; weak D call: TRBD1 (6 bases). CDR3 nucleotide sequence: TGTGCCAGCCGGGACAATAATTCACCCCTCCACTTT. Its translation is CASRDNNSPLHF.